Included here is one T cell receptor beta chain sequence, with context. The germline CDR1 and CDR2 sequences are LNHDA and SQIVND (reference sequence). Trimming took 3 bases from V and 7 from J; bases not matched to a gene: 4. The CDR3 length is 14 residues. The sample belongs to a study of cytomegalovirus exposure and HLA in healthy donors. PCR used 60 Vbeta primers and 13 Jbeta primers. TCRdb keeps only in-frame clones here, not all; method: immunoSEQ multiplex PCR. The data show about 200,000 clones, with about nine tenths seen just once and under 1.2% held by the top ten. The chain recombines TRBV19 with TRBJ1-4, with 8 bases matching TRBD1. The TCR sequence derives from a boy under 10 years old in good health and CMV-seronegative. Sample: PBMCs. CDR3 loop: CASSIRTGSEKLFF. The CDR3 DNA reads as TGTGCCAGTAGTATTCGGACAGGGTCTGAAAAACTGTTTTTT.